This entry concerns a single T cell receptor (beta chain). This record comes from a study of blood T cell repertoires in COVID-19. Study at large: COVID-19 samples from acute and convalescent phases originated in the United States, Italy and Spain.

Germline lookup yields CDR1 GTSNPN and CDR2 SVGIG (reference sequence). This CDR3 spans 12 amino acids. Trimming at V came to 5 bases and at J to 12 bases, leaving 6 bases not matched to a gene. As originally analysed: From reference gene primer amplification, estimates of nucleated cell counts were derived. TCRdb keeps only in-frame clones here, not all; method: immunoSEQ multiplex PCR. V, J and clone size are those of that table, while D and trimming were read from the DNA. The data hold approximately 53,000 clones, with 75% to 85% observed a single time. Sequencing used peripheral blood. The V and J genes are TRBV30 and TRBJ2-1; 11 nucleotides line up with TRBD2. The sequence came from a man between 35 and 55 years old with acute or convalescent COVID-19. CDR3 sequence: CAWSLAGDGQFF. CDR3 DNA: TGTGCCTGGTCACTAGCGGGGGACGGGCAGTTCTTC.